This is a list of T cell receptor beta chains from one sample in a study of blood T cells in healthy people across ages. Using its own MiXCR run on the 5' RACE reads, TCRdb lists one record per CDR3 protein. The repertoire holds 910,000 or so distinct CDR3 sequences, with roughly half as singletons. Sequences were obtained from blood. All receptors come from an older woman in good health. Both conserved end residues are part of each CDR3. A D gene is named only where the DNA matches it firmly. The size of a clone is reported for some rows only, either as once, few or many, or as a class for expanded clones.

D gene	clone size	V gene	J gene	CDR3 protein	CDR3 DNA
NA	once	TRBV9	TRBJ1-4	CASSGQTGKLFF	TGTGCCAGCAGCGGACAAACAGGAAAACTGTTTTTT
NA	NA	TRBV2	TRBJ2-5	CAGSEDYATETQYF	TGTGCCGGCAGTGAAGATTATGCGACGGAGACCCAGTACTTC
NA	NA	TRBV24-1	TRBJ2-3	CATSFGSTDTQYF	TGTGCCACCAGCTTCGGGAGCACAGATACGCAGTATTTT
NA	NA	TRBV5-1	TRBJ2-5	CASSLGLEGMWETQYF	TGCGCCAGCAGCTTAGGACTGGAGGGTATGTGGGAGACCCAGTACTTC
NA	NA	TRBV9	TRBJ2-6	CASKGRTSSGANVLTF	TGTGCCAGCAAGGGCAGAACCTCCTCTGGGGCCAACGTCCTGACTTTC
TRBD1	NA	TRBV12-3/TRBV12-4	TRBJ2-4	CASSGDRDRVKNIQYF	TGTGCCAGCAGTGGGGACAGGGATCGTGTAAAAAACATTCAGTACTTC
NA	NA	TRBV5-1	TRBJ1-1	CASSLGGHAPSLNTEAFF	TGCGCCAGCAGCTTGGGGGGACACGCGCCAAGTTTGAACACTGAAGCTTTCTTT
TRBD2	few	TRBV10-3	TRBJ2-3	CAISNPGGDTQYF	TGTGCCATTTCTAACCCGGGGGGAGATACGCAGTATTTT
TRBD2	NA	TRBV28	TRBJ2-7	CASNHRLADYEQYF	TGTGCCAGCAACCACCGACTAGCGGATTACGAGCAGTACTTC
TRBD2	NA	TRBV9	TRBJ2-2	CASSVLAGGTGELFF	TGTGCCAGCAGTGTCCTAGCGGGAGGAACCGGGGAGCTGTTTTTT
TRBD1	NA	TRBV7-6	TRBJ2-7	CASSGYRGSYEQYF	TGTGCCAGCAGCGGATACAGGGGTTCCTACGAGCAGTACTTC
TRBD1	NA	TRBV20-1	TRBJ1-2	CSARDRRGRYYGYTF	TGCAGTGCTAGAGATCGCAGGGGGCGATACTATGGCTACACCTTC
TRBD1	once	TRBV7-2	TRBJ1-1	CASSRTGVGTEAFF	TGTGCCAGCAGCCGAACAGGGGTAGGGACTGAAGCTTTCTTT
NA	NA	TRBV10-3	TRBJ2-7	CAISRQDNDEQYF	TGTGCCATCAGTCGCCAGGATAATGACGAGCAGTACTTC
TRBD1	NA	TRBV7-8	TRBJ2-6	CASSRTRQGATGANVLTF	TGTGCCAGCAGCCGCACCAGACAGGGGGCGACTGGGGCCAACGTCCTGACTTTC
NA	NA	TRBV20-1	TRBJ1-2	CSARAGVYGYTF	TGCAGTGCTAGAGCAGGGGTCTATGGCTACACCTTC
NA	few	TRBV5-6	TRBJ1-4	CASSLEPGDNEKLFF	TGTGCCAGCAGCTTGGAACCCGGGGATAATGAAAAACTGTTTTTT
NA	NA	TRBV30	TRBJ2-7	CAWRPDLEGEQYF	TGTGCCTGGAGACCGGACCTAGAAGGCGAGCAGTACTTC
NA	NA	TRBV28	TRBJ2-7	CATRSGTAYEQYF	TGTGCCACCAGATCAGGCACCGCCTACGAGCAGTACTTC
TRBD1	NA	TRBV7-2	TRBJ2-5	CASSTNRGREETQYF	TGTGCCAGCAGCACGAACAGGGGGCGTGAAGAGACCCAGTACTTC
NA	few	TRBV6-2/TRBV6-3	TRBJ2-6	CASKRTSSSGANVLTF	TGTGCCAGCAAGAGGACATCGAGCTCTGGGGCCAACGTCCTGACTTTC
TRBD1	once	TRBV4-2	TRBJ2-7	CASSQGPGQNTYEQYF	TGTGCCAGCAGCCAGGGGCCGGGACAGAATACCTACGAGCAGTACTTC
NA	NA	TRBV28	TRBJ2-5	CASTPGGHRDETQYF	TGTGCCAGCACCCCAGGCGGGCACAGGGATGAGACCCAGTACTTC
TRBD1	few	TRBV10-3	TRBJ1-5	CAIKEGTGGNQPQHF	TGTGCCATCAAAGAAGGGACAGGGGGAAATCAGCCCCAGCATTTT